Below are 2 T cell receptor beta chains sequenced from a single sample in a study of shared clonotypes between healthy human individuals. CD45RO-negative, CCR7-selected cells formed the naive CD8 fraction, which excluded terminally differentiated effector memory CD45RA+ cells. Assay used: immunoSEQ multiplex PCR; TCRdb lists only in-frame clones, some missing. This sample has roughly 2.1 million clones; under 95% occur once, and the top ten carry around 1.7%. The sample taken for sequencing was naive CD8+ T cells from PBMCs. These TCRs come from a man between 18 and 29 years old in good health. Some clones in this sample may be carry-over from other donors' samples.

The CDR3 protein is CASSLVGKTYEQYF. DNA for the CDR3: TGTGCCAGCAGCTTGGTCGGTAAGACCTACGAGCAGTACTTC. The chain couples TRBV5-6 to TRBJ2-7; D remains unclear. This CDR3 is built from 14 residues. Germline assignment: CDR1 SGHDT and CDR2 YYEEEE. Trimming shortened V by 0 bases and J by 2 bases, and 9 bases separated the two germline ends.

The chain uses TRBV28 and TRBJ2-1; D is perhaps TRBD2 (6 bases). The germline V and J ends were trimmed by 1 base and 10 bases, with 17 bases remaining between them. Germline lookup yields CDR1 MDHEN and CDR2 SYDVKM. There are 15 residues in the CDR3. In nucleotides, the CDR3 is TGTGCCAGCAGTTTATCTTCTGACCGGCGGGGAGAGCAGTTCTTC. It is translated as CASSLSSDRRGEQFF.